Listed below are T cell receptor beta chains from one sample, sequenced in a study of T-cell reconstitution after alpha-beta-depleted transplantation in children. TCRdb recomputed calls from the PCR reads with MiXCR, one row per CDR3 protein. The sample has 200,000 to 250,000 distinct CDR3 sequences, around 9.9% seen once. Sequences were derived from PBMCs, sampled before TCRalphabeta/CD19-depleted stem cell transplant. The receptor set was obtained from a child under two years old with acute myeloid leukemia, due to receive a stem cell transplant. CDR3s include the opening cysteine and the closing phenylalanine or tryptophan. The order of the fields is J gene, D gene, clone size, V gene, CDR3 DNA, CDR3 protein. D genes are given only for firm matches. Clone size appears in some rows only: once, few, many, or a class for an expanded clone.

TRBJ2-2 NA many TRBV12-3/TRBV12-4 TGTGCCAGCAGGTCGGGACTGACGAACACCGGGGAGCTGTTTTTT CASRSGLTNTGELFF
TRBJ2-7 TRBD2 many TRBV2 TGTGCCAGCAGTCGAGCGGGAGCCCTAGGCGAGCAGTACTTC CASSRAGALGEQYF
TRBJ1-1 NA many TRBV6-5 TGTGCCAGCATCGGTAACACTGAAGCTTTCTTT CASIGNTEAFF
TRBJ2-3 TRBD2 NA TRBV5-1 TGCGCCAGCAGCTTGGGACTAGCCTATAGCACAGATACGCAGTATTTT CASSLGLAYSTDTQYF
TRBJ1-2 NA many TRBV7-9 TGTGCCAGCAGCTTTTACGGGAGCTATGGCTACACCTTC CASSFYGSYGYTF
TRBJ1-2 NA many TRBV7-9 TGTGCCAGCAGCTTAACGGCAGGGGACTATGGCTACACCTTC CASSLTAGDYGYTF
TRBJ2-1 TRBD2 NA TRBV12-5 TGTGCTAGTGGTTTGGCCACCGGACTAGCGGGGGGCTTCTCCTACAATGAGCAGTTCTTC CASGLATGLAGGFSYNEQFF
TRBJ1-2 NA many TRBV4-2 TGTGCCAGCAGCCAAGACCAGACCAACTATGGCTACACCTTC CASSQDQTNYGYTF
TRBJ2-1 TRBD2 many TRBV20-1 TGCAGTGCTCGACGCCTAGCGGCTGCAAAGTATGAGCAGTTCTTC CSARRLAAAKYEQFF
TRBJ1-2 NA many TRBV20-1 TGCAGTGCTAGAGTTGGGGGGAGGGGCTATGGCTACACCTTC CSARVGGRGYGYTF
TRBJ1-4 NA NA TRBV19 TGTGCCAGTATCGGGCCCCGACGGGAAAAACTGTTTTTT CASIGPRREKLFF
TRBJ2-4 NA NA TRBV7-2 TGTGCCAGCAGCTTAGGTATTGGGCAGTCAGCCAAAAACATTCAGTACTTC CASSLGIGQSAKNIQYF
TRBJ2-1 NA many TRBV9 TGTGCCAGCAGCGTAGGGGCTAGCGCCTCCTACAATGAGCAGTTCTTC CASSVGASASYNEQFF
TRBJ2-5 NA few TRBV3-1 TGTGCCAGCAGCCAAGACGGAGGGTCGGAGACCCAGTACTTC CASSQDGGSETQYF
TRBJ1-2 NA many TRBV12-3/TRBV12-4 TGTGCCAGCAGCAGGGACTATGGCTACACCTTC CASSRDYGYTF
TRBJ1-1 NA NA TRBV3-1 TGTGCCAGCAGCCAAGACTGGGTGAACACTGAAGCTTTCTTT CASSQDWVNTEAFF
TRBJ1-2 NA many TRBV5-5 TGTGCCAGCAGCTTGGCCCTTTATGGCTACACCTTC CASSLALYGYTF